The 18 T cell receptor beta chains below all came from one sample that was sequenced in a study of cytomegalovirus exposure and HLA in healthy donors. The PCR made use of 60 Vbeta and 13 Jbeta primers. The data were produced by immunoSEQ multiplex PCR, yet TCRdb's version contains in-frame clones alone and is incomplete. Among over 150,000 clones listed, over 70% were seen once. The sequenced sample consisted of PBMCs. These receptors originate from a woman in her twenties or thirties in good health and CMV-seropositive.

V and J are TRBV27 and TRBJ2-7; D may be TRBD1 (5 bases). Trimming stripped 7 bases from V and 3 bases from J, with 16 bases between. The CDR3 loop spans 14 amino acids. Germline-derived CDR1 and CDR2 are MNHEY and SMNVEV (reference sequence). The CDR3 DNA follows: TGTGCCAGCAAGGGGCCAGGCCTCCTCTACGAGCAGTACTTC. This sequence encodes CASKGPGLLYEQYF.

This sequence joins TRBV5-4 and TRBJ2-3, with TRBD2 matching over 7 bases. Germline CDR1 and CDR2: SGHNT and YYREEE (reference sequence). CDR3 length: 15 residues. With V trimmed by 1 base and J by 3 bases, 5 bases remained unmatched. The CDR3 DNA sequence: TGTGCCAGCAGCTTGCGTCTAGCGGATACAGATACGCAGTATTTT. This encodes CASSLRLADTDTQYF.

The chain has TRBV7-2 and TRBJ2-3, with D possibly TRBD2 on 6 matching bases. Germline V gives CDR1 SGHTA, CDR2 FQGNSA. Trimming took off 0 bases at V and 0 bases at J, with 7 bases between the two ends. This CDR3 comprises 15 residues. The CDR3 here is CASSLALASTDTQYF. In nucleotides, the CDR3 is TGTGCCAGCAGCTTAGCGCTAGCGAGCACAGATACGCAGTATTTT.

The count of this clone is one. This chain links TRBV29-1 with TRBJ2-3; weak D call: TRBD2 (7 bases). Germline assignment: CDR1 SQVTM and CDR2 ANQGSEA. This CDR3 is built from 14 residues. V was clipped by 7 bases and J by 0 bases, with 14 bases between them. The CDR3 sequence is CSASRGASTDTQYF. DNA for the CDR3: TGCAGCGCCTCACGGGGGGCGAGCACAGATACGCAGTATTTT.

CDR3 in amino acids: CASSCPRVSYEQYF. The DNA for the CDR3 is TGTGCCAGCAGTTGCCCCAGGGTAAGTTACGAGCAGTACTTC. The V gene is TRBV28, the J gene TRBJ2-7, with D perhaps TRBD1 (5 bases). Germline V gives CDR1 MDHEN, CDR2 SYDVKM. The CDR3 covers 14 residues. Trimming removed 4 bases from V and 4 bases from J, with 14 bases in between.

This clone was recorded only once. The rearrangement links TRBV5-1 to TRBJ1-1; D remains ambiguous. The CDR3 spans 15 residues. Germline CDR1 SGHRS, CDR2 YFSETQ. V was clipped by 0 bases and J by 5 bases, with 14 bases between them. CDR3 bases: TGCGCCAGCAGCTTGGCCATCACAGCCTCAACTGAAGCTTTCTTT. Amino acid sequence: CASSLAITASTEAFF.

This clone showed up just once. In DNA form, the CDR3 reads TGTGCCAGCAGAGAGGGCCTGAATCAGCCCCAGCATTTT. It is translated as CASREGLNQPQHF. V gene TRBV7-9 combines with J gene TRBJ1-5; no clear D gene. Germline assignment: CDR1 SEHNR and CDR2 FQNEAQ (reference sequence). V was clipped by 6 bases and J by 4 bases, with 10 bases between them. CDR3 size: 13 residues.

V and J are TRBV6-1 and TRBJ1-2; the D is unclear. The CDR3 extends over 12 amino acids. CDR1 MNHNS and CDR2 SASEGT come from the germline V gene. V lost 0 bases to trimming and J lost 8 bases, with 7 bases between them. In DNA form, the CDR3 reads TGTGCCAGCAGTGAAGCCACCGGGGGCTACACCTTC. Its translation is CASSEATGGYTF.

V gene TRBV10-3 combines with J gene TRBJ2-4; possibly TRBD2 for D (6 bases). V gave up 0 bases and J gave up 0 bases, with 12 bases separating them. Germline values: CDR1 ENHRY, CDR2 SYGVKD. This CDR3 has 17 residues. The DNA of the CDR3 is TGTGCCATCAGTGAGTCTTGGGTAGCGGAAGCCAAAAACATTCAGTACTTC. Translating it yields CAISESWVAEAKNIQYF.

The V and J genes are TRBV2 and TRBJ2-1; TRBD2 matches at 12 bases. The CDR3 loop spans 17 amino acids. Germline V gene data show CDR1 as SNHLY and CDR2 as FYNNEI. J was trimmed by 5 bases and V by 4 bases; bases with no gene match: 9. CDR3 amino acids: CASSVPTSGRGDNEQFF. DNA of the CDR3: TGTGCCAGCAGTGTCCCGACTAGCGGGAGAGGGGACAATGAGCAGTTCTTC.

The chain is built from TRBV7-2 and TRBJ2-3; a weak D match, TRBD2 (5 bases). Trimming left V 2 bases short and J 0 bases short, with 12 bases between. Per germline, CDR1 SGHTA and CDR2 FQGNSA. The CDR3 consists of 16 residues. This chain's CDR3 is CASSLSRGSSTDTQYF. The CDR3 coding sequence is TGTGCCAGCAGCTTATCCCGGGGTTCTAGCACAGATACGCAGTATTTT.

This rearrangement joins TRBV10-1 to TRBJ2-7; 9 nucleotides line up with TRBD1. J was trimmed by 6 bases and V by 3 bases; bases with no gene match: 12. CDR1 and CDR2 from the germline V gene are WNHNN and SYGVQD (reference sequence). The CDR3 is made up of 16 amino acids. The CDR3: CASSDTQGQGLGEQYF. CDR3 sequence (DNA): TGCGCCAGCAGTGACACTCAGGGACAGGGTTTGGGCGAGCAGTACTTC.

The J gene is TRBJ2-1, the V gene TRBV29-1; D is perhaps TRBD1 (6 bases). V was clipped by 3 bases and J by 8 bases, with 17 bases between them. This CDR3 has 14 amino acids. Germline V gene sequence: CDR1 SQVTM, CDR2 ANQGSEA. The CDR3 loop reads CSVDLGAGDDEQFF. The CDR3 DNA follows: TGCAGCGTTGATTTAGGTGCAGGGGACGATGAGCAGTTCTTC.

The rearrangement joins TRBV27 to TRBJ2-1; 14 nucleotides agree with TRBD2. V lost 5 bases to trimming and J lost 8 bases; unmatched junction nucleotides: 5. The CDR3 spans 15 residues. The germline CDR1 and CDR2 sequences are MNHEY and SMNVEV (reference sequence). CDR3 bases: TGTGCCAGCAGTCCCGGGACTAGCGGGAGAGATGAGCAGTTCTTC. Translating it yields CASSPGTSGRDEQFF.

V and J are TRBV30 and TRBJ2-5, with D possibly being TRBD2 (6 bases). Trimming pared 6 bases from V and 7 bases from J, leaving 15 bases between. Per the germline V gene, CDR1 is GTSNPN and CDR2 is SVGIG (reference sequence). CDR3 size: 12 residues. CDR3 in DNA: TGTGCCTGCGGGGAGGCACACGGGACCCAGTACTTC. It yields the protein CACGEAHGTQYF.

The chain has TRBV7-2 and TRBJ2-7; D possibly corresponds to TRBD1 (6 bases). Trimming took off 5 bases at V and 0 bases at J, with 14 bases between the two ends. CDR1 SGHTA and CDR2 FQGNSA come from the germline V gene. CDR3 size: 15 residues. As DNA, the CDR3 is TGTGCCAGCAGCCCGAGCAGGGGATACTCCTACGAGCAGTACTTC. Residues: CASSPSRGYSYEQYF.

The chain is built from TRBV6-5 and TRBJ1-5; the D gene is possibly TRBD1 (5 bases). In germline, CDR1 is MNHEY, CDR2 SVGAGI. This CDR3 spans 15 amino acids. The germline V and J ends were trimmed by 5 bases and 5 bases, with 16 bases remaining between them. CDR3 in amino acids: CASSRGLPGDQPQHF. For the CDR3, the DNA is TGTGCCAGCAGTCGGGGACTTCCCGGTGATCAGCCCCAGCATTTT.

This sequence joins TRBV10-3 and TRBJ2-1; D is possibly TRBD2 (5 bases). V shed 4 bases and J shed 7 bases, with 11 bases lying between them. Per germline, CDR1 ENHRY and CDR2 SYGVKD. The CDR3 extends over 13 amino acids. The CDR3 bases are TGTGCCATCAGTGCGCCTAGCATGAATGAGCAGTTCTTC. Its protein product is CAISAPSMNEQFF.